The 6 T cell receptor beta chains below were found in one sample sequenced in a study of multiple sclerosis patients with progressive multifocal leukoencephalopathy. The sample's time point: before natalizumab initiation. The protocol was immunoSEQ multiplex PCR, while the TCRdb copy is restricted to in-frame clones and leaves out a portion. Among around 30,000 clones listed, roughly 90% were seen once. Sequencing was done on a sample of PBMCs. The receptor source for this set is a human donor with multiple sclerosis.

The gene calls are TRBV7-9 and TRBJ1-1; D call uncertain. Trimming stripped 0 bases from V and 0 bases from J, with 5 bases between. This CDR3 comprises 14 residues. Germline CDR1 and CDR2: SEHNR and FQNEAQ (reference sequence). CDR3 nucleotides: TGTGCCAGCAGCTTAGCCCGGGTGAACACTGAAGCTTTCTTT. Translated: CASSLARVNTEAFF.

This clone was seen just once. The chain combines TRBV19 with TRBJ2-2, with 9 bases fitting TRBD1. The length of the CDR3 is 16 residues. V lost 6 bases, J lost 4 bases, and 9 bases stayed unmatched. Germline CDR1 is LNHDA and CDR2 is SQIVND (reference sequence). CDR3 residues: CASRAKGQGLTGELFF. For the CDR3, the DNA is TGTGCCAGTAGGGCTAAGGGACAGGGCCTCACCGGGGAGCTGTTTTTT.

The table lists this clone with a count of one. The chain employs TRBV28 and TRBJ2-3; 10 nucleotides align to TRBD1. V lost 4 bases and J lost 4; bases outside the gene matches: 5. The CDR3 runs 15 residues. Germline values: CDR1 MDHEN, CDR2 SYDVKM. CDR3 in amino acids: CASSSGTGASDTQYF. For the CDR3, the DNA is TGTGCCAGCAGTTCCGGGACAGGGGCGTCAGATACGCAGTATTTT.

V is TRBV6-4 and J is TRBJ1-6; 7 bases align to TRBD1. The length of the CDR3 is 16 residues. V was pared by 5 bases and J by 8 bases, with 12 bases of the junction left unmatched. Germline values: CDR1 MRHNA, CDR2 SNTAGT. CDR3 nucleotide sequence: TGTGCCAGCAGTTTTACATCCAGGGGGGGCGATTCACCCCTCCACTTT. Its protein product is CASSFTSRGGDSPLHF.

The rearrangement links TRBV5-1 to TRBJ2-3, with D perhaps TRBD1 (6 bases). Trimming shortened V by 4 bases and J by 0 bases, and 9 bases separated the two germline ends. CDR3 size: 14 residues. Germline V gene lookup returns CDR1 SGHRS and CDR2 YFSETQ. The CDR3 reads CASSPGHSTDTQYF. The CDR3 bases are TGCGCCAGCAGCCCGGGACATAGCACAGATACGCAGTATTTT. Variable domain in full (rest from reference TRBV5-1 and TRBJ2-3): KAGVTQTPRYLIKTRGQQVTLSCSPISGHRSVSWYQQTPGQGLQFLFEYFSETQRNKGNFPGRFSGRQFSNSRSEMNVSTLELGDSALYLCASSPGHSTDTQYFGPGTRLTVL.

The CDR3 DNA reads TGTGCCAGCAGCTTGCCAGGGGGCGAGCAGTACTTC. Protein: CASSLPGGEQYF. The V call is TRBV5-5, the J call TRBJ2-7; 7 nucleotides match TRBD1. The germline CDR1 and CDR2 sequences are SGHKS and YYEKEE (reference sequence). With 1 base clipped from V and 6 bases from J, the junction kept 1 base outside the gene matches. This CDR3 region has 12 residues.